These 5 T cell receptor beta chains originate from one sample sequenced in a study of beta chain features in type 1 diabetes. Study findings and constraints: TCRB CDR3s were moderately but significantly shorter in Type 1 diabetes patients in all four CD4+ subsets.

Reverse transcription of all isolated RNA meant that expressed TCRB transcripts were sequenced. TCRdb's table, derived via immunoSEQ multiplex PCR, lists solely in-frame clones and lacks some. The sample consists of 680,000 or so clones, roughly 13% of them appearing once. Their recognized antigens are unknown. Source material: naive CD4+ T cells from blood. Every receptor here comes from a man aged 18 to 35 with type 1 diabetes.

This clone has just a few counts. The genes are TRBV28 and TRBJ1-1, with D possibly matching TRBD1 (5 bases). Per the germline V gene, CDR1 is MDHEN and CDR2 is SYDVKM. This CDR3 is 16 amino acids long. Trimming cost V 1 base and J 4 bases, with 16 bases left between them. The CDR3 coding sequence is TGTGCCAGCAGTTTATCCCAGGGCCTAGTAGGCACTGAAGCTTTCTTT. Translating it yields CASSLSQGLVGTEAFF.

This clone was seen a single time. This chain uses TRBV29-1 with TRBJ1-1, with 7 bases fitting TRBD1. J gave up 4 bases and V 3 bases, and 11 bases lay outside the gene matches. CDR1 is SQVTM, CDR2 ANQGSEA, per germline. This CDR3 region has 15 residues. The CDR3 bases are TGCAGCGTTGAGGGACCAGAGGGGGCACGCACTGAAGCTTTCTTT. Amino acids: CSVEGPEGARTEAFF.

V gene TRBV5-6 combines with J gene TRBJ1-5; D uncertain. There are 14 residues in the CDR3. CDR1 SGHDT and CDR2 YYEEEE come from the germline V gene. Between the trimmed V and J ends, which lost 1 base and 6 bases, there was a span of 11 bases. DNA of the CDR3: TGTGCCAGCAGCTTGCCCGGGAACGGTCAGCCCCAGCATTTT. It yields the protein CASSLPGNGQPQHF. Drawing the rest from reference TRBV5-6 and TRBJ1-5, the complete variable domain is DAGVTQSPTHLIKTRGQQVTLRCSPKSGHDTVSWYQQALGQGPQFIFQYYEEEERQRGNFPDRFSGHQFPNYSSELNVNALLLGDSALYLCASSLPGNGQPQHFGDGTRLSIL.

The DNA for the CDR3 is TGCGCCAGCAGTACGGGACAGGTCACCGGGGAGCTGTTTTTT. Protein product: CASSTGQVTGELFF. This sequence joins TRBV10-1 and TRBJ2-2, with TRBD1 matching over 8 bases. The germline V gene encodes CDR1 WNHNN and CDR2 SYGVQD (reference sequence). The CDR3 extends over 14 amino acids. V lost 5 bases and J lost 4; bases outside the gene matches: 3.

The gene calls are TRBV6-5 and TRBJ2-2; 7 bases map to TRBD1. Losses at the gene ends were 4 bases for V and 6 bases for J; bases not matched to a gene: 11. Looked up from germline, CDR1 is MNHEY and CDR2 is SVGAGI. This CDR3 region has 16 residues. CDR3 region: CASSSGTAIIAGELFF. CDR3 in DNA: TGTGCCAGCAGTTCCGGGACAGCGATCATCGCCGGGGAGCTGTTTTTT.